The clone carrying this TCR beta chain was seen more than once but under ten times. What it recognizes is unknown. Sorted-subset replicate PCR reactions were performed with about 190 ng DNA, corresponding to roughly 29,000 T cell genomes. The authors' processing: ImmunoSEQ sequences covered only the junction and lacked quality scores; filtering therefore differed. Method: immunoSEQ multiplex PCR; TCRdb's copy keeps in-frame clones and lacks some. D and trimming come from the DNA, and the V and J calls and clone size come from that table. The table has about 750,000 clones, over 90% seen once. The data stem from a study of shared clonotypes between healthy human individuals. Study observations and caveats: Naive subsets tended to show greater estimated richness than memory subsets.

Naive CD8 cells lacked CD45RO, underwent positive selection for CCR7 and left out terminally differentiated effector memory CD45RA+ cells. The TCR was taken from a man younger than 40 in good health. The sequenced material came from naive CD8+ T cells sorted from blood.

DNA of the CDR3: TGTGCCTGGGGGGCCGGACAGGGTAGGAGTGAGCAGTTCTTC. Residues: CAWGAGQGRSEQFF. V and J are TRBV30 and TRBJ2-1; 8 bases map to TRBD1. Germline assignment: CDR1 GTSNPN and CDR2 SVGIG (reference sequence). Trimming cost V 5 bases and J 9 bases; bases outside gene matches: 12. The CDR3 consists of 14 residues. Looking up the rest from reference TRBV30 and TRBJ2-1 gives the full variable domain: SQTIHQWPATLVQPVGSPLSLECTVEGTSNPNLYWYRQAAGRGLQLLFYSVGIGQISSEVPQNLSASRPQDRQFILSSKKLLLSDSGFYLCAWGAGQGRSEQFFGPGTRLTVL.